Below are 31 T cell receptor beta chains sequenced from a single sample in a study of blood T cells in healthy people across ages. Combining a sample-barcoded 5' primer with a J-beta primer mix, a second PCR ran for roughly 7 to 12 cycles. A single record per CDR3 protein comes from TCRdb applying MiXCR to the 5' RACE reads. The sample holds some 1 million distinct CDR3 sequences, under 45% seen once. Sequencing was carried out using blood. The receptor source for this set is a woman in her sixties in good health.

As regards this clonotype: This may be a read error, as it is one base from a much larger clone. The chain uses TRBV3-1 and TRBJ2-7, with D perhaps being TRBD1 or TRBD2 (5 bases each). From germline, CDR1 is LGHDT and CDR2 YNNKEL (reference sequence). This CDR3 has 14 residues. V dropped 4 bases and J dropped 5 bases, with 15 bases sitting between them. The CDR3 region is CASSLGAYTHEQYF. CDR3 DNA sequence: TGTGCCAGCAGCCTCGGGGCGTACACCCACGAGCAGTACTTC.

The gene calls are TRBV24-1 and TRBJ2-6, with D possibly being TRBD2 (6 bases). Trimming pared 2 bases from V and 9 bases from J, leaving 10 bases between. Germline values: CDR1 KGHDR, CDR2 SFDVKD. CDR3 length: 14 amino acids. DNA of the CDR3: TGTGCCACCAGTGATTCGGCGGGGAGCAACGTCCTGACTTTC. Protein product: CATSDSAGSNVLTF.

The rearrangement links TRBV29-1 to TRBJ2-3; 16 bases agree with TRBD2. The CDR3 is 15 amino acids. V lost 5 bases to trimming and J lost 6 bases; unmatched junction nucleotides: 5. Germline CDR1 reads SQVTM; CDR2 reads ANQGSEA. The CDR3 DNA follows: TGCAGCGTTCCGGGACTAGCGGGAGGGGCGGATACGCAGTATTTT. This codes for CSVPGLAGGADTQYF.

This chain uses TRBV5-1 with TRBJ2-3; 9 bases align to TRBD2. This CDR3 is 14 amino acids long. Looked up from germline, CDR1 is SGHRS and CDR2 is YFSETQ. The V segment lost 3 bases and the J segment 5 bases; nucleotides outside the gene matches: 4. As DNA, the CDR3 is TGCGCCAGCAGCTCGGAAGCGGGAGGAGATACGCAGTATTTT. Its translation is CASSSEAGGDTQYF.

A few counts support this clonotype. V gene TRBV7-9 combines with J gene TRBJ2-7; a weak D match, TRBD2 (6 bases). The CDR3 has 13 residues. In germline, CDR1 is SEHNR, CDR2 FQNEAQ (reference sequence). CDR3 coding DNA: TGTGCTGCCGTGGCGGGAACCTCCTACGAGCAGTACTTC. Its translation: CAAVAGTSYEQYF.

The CDR3 DNA reads as TGTGCCAGCAGCGCCGGGACAAGAGTTGGTACGCAGTATTTT. Translating it yields CASSAGTRVGTQYF. This rearrangement joins TRBV12-3 or TRBV12-4 to TRBJ2-3, with D maybe TRBD1 (6 bases). The CDR3 consists of 14 residues. Trimming took 6 bases from V and 8 from J, leaving 18 bases between them.

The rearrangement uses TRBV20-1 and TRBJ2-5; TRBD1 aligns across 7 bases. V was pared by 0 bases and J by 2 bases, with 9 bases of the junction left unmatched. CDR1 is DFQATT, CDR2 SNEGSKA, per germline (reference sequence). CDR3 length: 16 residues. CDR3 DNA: TGCAGTGCTAGAGACTATGGGACAGACCCACAAGAGACCCAGTACTTC. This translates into CSARDYGTDPQETQYF.

The CDR3, as DNA: TGTGCCAGCAGTTACTCGCCCACAGGGGGTTTTGACGAGCAGTACTTC. It specifies CASSYSPTGGFDEQYF. This chain joins TRBV6-2 or TRBV6-3 and TRBJ2-7; 8 bases map to TRBD1. V trimming: 0 bases; J trimming: 5 bases; junction bases outside the gene matches: 9. The CDR3 consists of 16 residues. Germline V gives CDR1 MNHEY, CDR2 SVGEGT.

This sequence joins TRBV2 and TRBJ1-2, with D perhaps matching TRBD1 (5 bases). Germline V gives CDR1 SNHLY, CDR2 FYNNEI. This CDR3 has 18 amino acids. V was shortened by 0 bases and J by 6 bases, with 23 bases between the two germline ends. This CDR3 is CASSEALRPGPQGDGYTF. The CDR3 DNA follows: TGTGCCAGCAGTGAAGCGCTCCGACCGGGACCCCAAGGAGATGGCTACACCTTC.

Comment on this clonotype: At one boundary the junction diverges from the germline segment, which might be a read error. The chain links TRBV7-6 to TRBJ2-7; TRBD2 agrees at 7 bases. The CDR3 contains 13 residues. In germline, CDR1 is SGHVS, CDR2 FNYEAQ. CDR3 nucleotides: TGTGCCAGCAGCCTAGCGGAGAACTACGAGCAGTACTTC. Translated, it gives CASSLAENYEQYF.

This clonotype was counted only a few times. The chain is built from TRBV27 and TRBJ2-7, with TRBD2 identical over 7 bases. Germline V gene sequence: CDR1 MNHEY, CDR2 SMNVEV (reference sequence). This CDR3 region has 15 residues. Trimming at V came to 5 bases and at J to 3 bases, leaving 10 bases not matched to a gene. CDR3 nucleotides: TGTGCCAGCAGTGGCTTAGAGGGAGGGATCTACGAGCAGTACTTC. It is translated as CASSGLEGGIYEQYF.

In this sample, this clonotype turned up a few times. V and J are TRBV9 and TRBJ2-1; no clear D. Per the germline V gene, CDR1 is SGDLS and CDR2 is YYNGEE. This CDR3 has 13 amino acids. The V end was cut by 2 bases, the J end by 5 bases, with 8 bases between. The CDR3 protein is CASSVRLDNEQFF. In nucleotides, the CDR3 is TGTGCCAGCAGCGTCCGTCTCGACAATGAGCAGTTCTTC.

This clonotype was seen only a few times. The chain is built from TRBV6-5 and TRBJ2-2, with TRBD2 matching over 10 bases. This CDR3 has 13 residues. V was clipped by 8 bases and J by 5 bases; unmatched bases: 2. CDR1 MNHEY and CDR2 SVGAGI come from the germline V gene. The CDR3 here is CASRTSGTGELFF. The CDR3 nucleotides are TGTGCCAGCCGGACTAGCGGAACCGGGGAGCTGTTTTTT.

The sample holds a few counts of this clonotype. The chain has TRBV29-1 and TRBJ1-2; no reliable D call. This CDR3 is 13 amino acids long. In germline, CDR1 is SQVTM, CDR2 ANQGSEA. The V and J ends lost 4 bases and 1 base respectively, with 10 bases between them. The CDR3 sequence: CSVAIQINYGYTF. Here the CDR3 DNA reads TGCAGCGTTGCAATCCAGATTAACTATGGCTACACCTTC.

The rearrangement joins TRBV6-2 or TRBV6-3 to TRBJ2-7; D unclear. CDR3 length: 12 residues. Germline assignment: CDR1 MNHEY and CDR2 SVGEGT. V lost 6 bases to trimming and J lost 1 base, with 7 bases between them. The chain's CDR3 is CASRYHSYEQYF. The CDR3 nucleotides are TGTGCCAGCAGATACCATTCCTACGAGCAGTACTTC.

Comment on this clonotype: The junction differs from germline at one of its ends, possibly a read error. The CDR3 region has the DNA TGTGCCGGCAGCGTAGCTTCGTCACGGGGGGCAAACACCATATATTTT. It codes for CAGSVASSRGANTIYF. The chain uses TRBV9 and TRBJ1-3, with TRBD1 as a possible D gene (6 bases). The V gene's germline CDR1 is SGDLS and CDR2 YYNGEE. CDR3 length: 16 amino acids.

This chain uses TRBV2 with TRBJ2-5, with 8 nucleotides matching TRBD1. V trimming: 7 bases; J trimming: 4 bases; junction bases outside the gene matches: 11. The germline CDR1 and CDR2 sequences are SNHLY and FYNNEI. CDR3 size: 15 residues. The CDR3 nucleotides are TGTGCCAGCATGGGGAGAACAGGGGGTCGAGAGACCCAGTACTTC. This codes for CASMGRTGGRETQYF.

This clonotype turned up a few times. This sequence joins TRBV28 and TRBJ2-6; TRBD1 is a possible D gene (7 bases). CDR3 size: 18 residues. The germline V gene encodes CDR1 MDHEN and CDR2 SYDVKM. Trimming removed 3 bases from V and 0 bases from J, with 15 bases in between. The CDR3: CASSFAGQLVSGANVLTF. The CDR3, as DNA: TGTGCCAGCAGTTTCGCGGGACAGTTAGTCTCTGGGGCCAACGTCCTGACTTTC. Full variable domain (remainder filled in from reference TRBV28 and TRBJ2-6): DVKVTQSSRYLVKRTGEKVFLECVQDMDHENMFWYRQDPGLGLRLIYFSYDVKMKEKGDIPEGYSVSREKKERFSLILESASTNQTSMYLCASSFAGQLVSGANVLTFGAGSRLTVL.

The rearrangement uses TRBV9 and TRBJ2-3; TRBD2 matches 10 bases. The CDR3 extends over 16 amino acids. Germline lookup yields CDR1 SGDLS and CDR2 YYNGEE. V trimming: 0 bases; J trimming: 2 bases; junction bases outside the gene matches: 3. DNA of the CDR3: TGTGCCAGCAGCGTAGAGCTAGCGGGAGCCACAGATACGCAGTATTTT. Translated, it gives CASSVELAGATDTQYF.

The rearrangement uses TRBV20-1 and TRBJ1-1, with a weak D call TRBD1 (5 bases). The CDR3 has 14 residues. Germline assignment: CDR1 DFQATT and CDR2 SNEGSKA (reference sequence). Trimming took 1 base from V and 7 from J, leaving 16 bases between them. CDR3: CSARAPQGIGEAFF. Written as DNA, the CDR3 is TGCAGTGCTAGAGCCCCCCAGGGCATAGGTGAAGCTTTCTTT.

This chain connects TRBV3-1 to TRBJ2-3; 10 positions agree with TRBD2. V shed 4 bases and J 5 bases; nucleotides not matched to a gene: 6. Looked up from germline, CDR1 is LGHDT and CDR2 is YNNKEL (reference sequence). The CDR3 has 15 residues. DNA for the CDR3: TGTGCCAGCAGCCCTACACTAGCGGGAAGAGATACGCAGTATTTT. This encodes CASSPTLAGRDTQYF.

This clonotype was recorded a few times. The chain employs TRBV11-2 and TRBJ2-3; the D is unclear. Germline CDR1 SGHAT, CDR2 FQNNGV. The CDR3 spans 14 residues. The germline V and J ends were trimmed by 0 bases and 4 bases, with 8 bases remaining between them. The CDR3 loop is CASSLDHSADTQYF. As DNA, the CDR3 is TGTGCCAGCAGCTTAGATCATTCGGCAGATACGCAGTATTTT. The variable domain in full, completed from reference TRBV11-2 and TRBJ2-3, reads EAGVAQSPRYKIIEKRQSVAFWCNPISGHATLYWYQQILGQGPKLLIQFQNNGVVDDSQLPKDRFSAERLKGVDSTLKIQPAKLEDSAVYLCASSLDHSADTQYFGPGTRLTVL.

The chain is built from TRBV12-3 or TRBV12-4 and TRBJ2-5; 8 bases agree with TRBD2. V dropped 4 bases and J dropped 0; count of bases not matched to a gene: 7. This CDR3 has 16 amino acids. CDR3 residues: CASSSNVAGYQETQYF. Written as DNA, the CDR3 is TGTGCCAGCAGTTCCAACGTAGCGGGATACCAAGAGACCCAGTACTTC.

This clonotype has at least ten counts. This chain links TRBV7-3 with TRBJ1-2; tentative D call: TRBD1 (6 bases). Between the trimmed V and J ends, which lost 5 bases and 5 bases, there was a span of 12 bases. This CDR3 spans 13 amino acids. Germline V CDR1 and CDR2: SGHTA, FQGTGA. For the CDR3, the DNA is TGTGCCAGCAGCACGGGGGCGGGGTATGGCTACACCTTC. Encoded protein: CASSTGAGYGYTF.

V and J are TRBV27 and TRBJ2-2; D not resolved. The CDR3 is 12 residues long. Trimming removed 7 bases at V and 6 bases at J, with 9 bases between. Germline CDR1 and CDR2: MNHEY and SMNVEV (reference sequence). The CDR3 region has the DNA TGTGCCAGCAAATCCCCCCCCGGGGAGCTGTTTTTT. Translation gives CASKSPPGELFF.

The CDR3 protein is CASRSSGPDSGANVLTF. CDR3 bases: TGTGCCAGCAGATCTAGCGGGCCTGACTCTGGGGCCAACGTCCTGACTTTC. The chain combines TRBV9 with TRBJ2-6; 8 bases fit TRBD2. Germline CDR1 is SGDLS and CDR2 is YYNGEE. The CDR3 covers 17 residues. The J segment lost 0 bases and the V segment lost 5 bases, leaving 7 bases of the junction unmatched.

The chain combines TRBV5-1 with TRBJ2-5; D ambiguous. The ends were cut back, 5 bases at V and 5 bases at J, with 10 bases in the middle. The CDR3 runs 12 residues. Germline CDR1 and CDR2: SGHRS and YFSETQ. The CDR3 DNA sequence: TGCGCCAGCAGTTACCCTCCCGAGACCCAGTACTTC. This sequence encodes CASSYPPETQYF.

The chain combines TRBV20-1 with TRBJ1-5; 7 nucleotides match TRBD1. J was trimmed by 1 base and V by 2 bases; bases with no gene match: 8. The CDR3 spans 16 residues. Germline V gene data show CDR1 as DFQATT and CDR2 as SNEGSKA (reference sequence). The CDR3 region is CSARPPTGRSNQPQHF. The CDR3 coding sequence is TGCAGTGCTAGACCCCCGACAGGGAGGAGCAATCAGCCCCAGCATTTT.

The CDR3 loop reads CASSLGHYNYGYTF. Here the CDR3 DNA reads TGTGCCAGCAGTTTGGGGCACTATAACTATGGCTACACCTTC. The chain has TRBV27 and TRBJ1-2; D perhaps matches TRBD1 (5 bases). The CDR3 consists of 14 residues. The germline V and J ends were trimmed by 3 bases and 1 base, with 9 bases remaining between them. Germline values: CDR1 MNHEY, CDR2 SMNVEV (reference sequence).

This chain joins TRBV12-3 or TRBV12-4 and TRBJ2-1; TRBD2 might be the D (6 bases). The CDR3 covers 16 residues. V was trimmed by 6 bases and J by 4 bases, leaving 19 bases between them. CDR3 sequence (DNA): TGTGCCAGCAGCCGGGATAGCGGCGGGGTTTACAATGAGCAGTTCTTC. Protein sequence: CASSRDSGGVYNEQFF.

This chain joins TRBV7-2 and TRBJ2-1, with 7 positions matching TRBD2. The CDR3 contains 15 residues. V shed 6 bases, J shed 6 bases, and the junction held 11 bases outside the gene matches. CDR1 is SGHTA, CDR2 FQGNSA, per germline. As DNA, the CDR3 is TGTGCCAGCAGACCTAGACTAGCCGGGACCAATGAGCAGTTCTTC. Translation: CASRPRLAGTNEQFF.